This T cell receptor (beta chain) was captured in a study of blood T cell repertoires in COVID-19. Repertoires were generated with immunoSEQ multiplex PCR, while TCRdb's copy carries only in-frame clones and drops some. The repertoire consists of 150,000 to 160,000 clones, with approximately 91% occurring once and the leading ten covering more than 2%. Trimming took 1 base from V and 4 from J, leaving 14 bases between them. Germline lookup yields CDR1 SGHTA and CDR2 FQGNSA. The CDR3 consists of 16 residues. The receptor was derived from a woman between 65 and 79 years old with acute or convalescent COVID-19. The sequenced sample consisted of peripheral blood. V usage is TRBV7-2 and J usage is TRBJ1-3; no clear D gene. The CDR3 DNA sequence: TGTGCCAGCAGCTTAGAAGCGGGATCATCCGGAAACACCATATATTTT. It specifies CASSLEAGSSGNTIYF.